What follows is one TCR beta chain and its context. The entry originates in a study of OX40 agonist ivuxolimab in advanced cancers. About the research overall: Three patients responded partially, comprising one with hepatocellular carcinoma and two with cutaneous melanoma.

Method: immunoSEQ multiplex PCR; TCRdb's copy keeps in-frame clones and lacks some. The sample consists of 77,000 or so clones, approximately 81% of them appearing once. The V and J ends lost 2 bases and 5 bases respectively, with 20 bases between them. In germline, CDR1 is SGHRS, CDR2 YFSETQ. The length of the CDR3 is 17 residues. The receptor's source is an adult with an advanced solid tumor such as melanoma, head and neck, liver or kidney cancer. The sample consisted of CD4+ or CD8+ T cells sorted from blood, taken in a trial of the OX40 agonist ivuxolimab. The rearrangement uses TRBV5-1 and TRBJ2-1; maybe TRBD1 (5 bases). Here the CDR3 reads CASSLFSGSVGNNEQFF. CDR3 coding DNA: TGCGCCAGCAGCTTATTTTCAGGGTCCGTAGGGAACAATGAGCAGTTCTTC.